This passage covers 9 T cell receptor beta chains from one sample sequenced in a study of T cell responses to AZD1222 COVID-19 vaccine. Measured with immunoSEQ multiplex PCR; TCRdb has only the in-frame clones, and not every one. The sample consists of 150,000 to 200,000 clones, around 87% of them appearing once. The input for sequencing was peripheral blood, taken on day 0 of MenACWY control vaccination. The receptor source for this set is an adult in good health.

This chain connects TRBV27 to TRBJ2-1; D might be TRBD1 (5 bases). With 3 bases removed from V and 8 bases from J, the gap between germline ends came to 17 bases. Germline lookup yields CDR1 MNHEY and CDR2 SMNVEV (reference sequence). This CDR3 spans 15 amino acids. The CDR3 loop reads CASSLSSPGWHEQFF. In DNA, the CDR3 is TGTGCCAGCAGTTTGTCGAGCCCAGGGTGGCATGAGCAGTTCTTC.

This clone showed up just a few times. The chain carries TRBV28 and TRBJ2-5, with D unclear. The V end was cut by 5 bases, the J end by 5 bases, with 9 bases between. This CDR3 region has 12 residues. CDR1 is MDHEN, CDR2 SYDVKM, per germline. The CDR3 sequence: CASSKGRETQYF. The CDR3 DNA is TGTGCCAGCAGTAAAGGTCGTGAGACCCAGTACTTC.

The V and J genes are TRBV5-1 and TRBJ1-2; 11 bases are shared with TRBD1. V lost 4 bases, J lost 5 bases, and 10 bases stayed unmatched. This CDR3 region has 16 residues. The germline V gene encodes CDR1 SGHRS and CDR2 YFSETQ. The CDR3 nucleotides are TGCGCCAGCAGCATAGAACCGGGACAGGGGGGTTATGGCTACACCTTC. Translated: CASSIEPGQGGYGYTF.

V and J are TRBV6-5 and TRBJ2-1; TRBD1 or TRBD2 may be the D gene (9 bases each). CDR1 MNHEY and CDR2 SVGAGI come from the germline V gene. The length of the CDR3 is 14 residues. The germline V and J ends were trimmed by 8 bases and 9 bases, with 20 bases remaining between them. Here the CDR3 reads CASAALAGQGEQFF. The CDR3 DNA sequence: TGTGCCAGCGCTGCCCTAGCGGGACAGGGTGAGCAGTTCTTC.

The chain links TRBV4-2 to TRBJ1-1; the D gene is possibly TRBD1 (5 bases). Trimming took 4 bases from V and 1 from J, leaving 10 bases between them. CDR3 length: 14 amino acids. Germline assignment: CDR1 LGHNA and CDR2 YNFKEQ. CDR3 sequence (DNA): TGTGCCAGCAGCCGCGAGCAGGGGAACACTGAAGCTTTCTTT. It codes for CASSREQGNTEAFF.

The chain has TRBV7-9 and TRBJ1-6; the D gene is possibly TRBD1 (6 bases). Germline V gene sequence: CDR1 SEHNR, CDR2 FQNEAQ (reference sequence). This CDR3 contains 16 residues. Trimming left V 6 bases short and J 8 bases short, with 20 bases between. CDR3 coding DNA: TGTGCCAGCAGTAAAGGGGGTAGTCGGTTAGATTCACCCCTCCACTTT. It codes for CASSKGGSRLDSPLHF.

This chain connects TRBV7-2 to TRBJ1-2; tentatively, D is TRBD1 (6 bases). This CDR3 is built from 13 residues. CDR1 is SGHTA and CDR2 is FQGNSA in the germline V gene. Trimming removed 4 bases from V and 4 bases from J, with 10 bases in between. This CDR3 reads CASSSGGVYGYTF. CDR3 coding DNA: TGTGCCAGCAGCTCGGGGGGCGTCTATGGCTACACCTTC.

The chain carries TRBV7-3 and TRBJ2-2, with 8 bases identical to TRBD1. The CDR3 runs 16 residues. J gave up 0 bases and V 5 bases, and 5 bases lay outside the gene matches. Germline-derived CDR1 and CDR2 are SGHTA and FQGTGA. Written as DNA, the CDR3 is TGTGCCAGCAGCCGCGGGACAGGCGCGAACACCGGGGAGCTGTTTTTT. Translating gives CASSRGTGANTGELFF.

The gene calls are TRBV7-7 and TRBJ2-3; 10 bases line up with TRBD1. From germline, CDR1 is SSHAT and CDR2 FNYEAQ (reference sequence). V trimming: 5 bases; J trimming: 6 bases; junction bases outside the gene matches: 11. The length of the CDR3 is 16 residues. In nucleotides, the CDR3 is TGTGCCAGCAGCCCCATTGGGGACAGGGGAAGGGATACGCAGTATTTT. This translates into CASSPIGDRGRDTQYF.